This T cell receptor beta chain stems from a study of T cell repertoires in cytomegalovirus infection. Overall study context: Through public TCR beta signatures, both CMV infection and matching HLA type were indicated. Study results and caveats: There were carriers of CMV plus the relevant HLA, and cumulative public TCR beta family frequency identified them.

TCRdb reprocessed the reads via MiXCR and lists one record per CDR3 protein. The repertoire holds about 260,000 distinct CDR3 sequences, with approximately 15% as singletons. Many counts were recorded for this clonotype. Its matching antigen is unknown. From germline, CDR1 is SGHAT and CDR2 FQNNGV. The CDR3 runs to 15 residues. V was pared by 7 bases and J by 9 bases, with 10 bases of the junction left unmatched. The sequence was collected from a human donor in good health (CMV status not recorded). Some clones in this sample may be carry-over from other donors' samples. The sample was PBMCs. The chain couples TRBV11-2 to TRBJ2-1; the match to TRBD2 covers 12 bases. The CDR3 region is CASIRSSGRVGEQFF. In nucleotides, the CDR3 is TGTGCCAGCATTAGGTCTAGCGGGAGGGTCGGTGAGCAGTTCTTC.